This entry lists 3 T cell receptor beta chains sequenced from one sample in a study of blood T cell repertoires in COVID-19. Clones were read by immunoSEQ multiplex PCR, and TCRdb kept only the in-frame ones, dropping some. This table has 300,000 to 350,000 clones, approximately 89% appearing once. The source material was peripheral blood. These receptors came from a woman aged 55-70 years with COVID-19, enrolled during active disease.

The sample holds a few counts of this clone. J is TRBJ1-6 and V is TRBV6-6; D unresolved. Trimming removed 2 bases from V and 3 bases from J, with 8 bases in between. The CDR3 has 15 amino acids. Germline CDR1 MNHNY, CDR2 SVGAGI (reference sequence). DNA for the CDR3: TGTGCCAGCAGTTACCCCACAGACTATAATTCACCCCTCCACTTT. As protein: CASSYPTDYNSPLHF.

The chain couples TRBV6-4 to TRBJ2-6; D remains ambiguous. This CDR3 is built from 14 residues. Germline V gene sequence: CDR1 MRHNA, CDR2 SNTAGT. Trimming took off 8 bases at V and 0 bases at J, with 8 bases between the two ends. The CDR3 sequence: CASRSGSGANVLTF. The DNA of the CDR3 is TGTGCCAGCCGGTCGGGCTCTGGGGCCAACGTCCTGACTTTC.

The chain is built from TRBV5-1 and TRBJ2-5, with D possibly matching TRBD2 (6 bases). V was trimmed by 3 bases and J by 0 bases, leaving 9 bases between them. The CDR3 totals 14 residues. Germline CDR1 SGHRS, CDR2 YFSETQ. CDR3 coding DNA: TGCGCCAGCAGCTGGGGACTGTACCAAGAGACCCAGTACTTC. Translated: CASSWGLYQETQYF.